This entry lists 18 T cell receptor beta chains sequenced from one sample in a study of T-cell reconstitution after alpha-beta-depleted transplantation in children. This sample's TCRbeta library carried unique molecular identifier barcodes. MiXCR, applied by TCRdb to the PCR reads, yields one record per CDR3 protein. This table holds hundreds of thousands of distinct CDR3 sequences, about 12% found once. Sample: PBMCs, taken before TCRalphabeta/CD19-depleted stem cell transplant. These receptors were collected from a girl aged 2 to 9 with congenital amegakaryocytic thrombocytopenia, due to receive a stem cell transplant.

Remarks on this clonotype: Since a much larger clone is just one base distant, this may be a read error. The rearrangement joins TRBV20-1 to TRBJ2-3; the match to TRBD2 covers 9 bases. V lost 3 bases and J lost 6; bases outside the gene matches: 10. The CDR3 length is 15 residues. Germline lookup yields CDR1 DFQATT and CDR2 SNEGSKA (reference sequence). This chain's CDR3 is CSASTLAGETDTQYF. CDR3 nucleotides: TGCAGTGCTAGTACATTAGCGGGAGAAACGGATACGCAGTATTTT.

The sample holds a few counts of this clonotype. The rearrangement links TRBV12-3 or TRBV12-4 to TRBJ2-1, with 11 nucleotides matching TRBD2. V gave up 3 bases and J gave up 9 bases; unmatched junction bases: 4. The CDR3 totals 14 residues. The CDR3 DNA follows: TGTGCCAGCAGTTTCTGGACTAGCGGGCCTGAGCAGTTCTTC. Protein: CASSFWTSGPEQFF.

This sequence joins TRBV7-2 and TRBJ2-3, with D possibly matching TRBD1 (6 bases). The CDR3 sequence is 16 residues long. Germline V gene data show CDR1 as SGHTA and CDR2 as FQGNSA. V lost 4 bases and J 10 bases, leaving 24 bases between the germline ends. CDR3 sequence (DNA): TGTGCCAGCAGCTATCCGACAGGTCGGGACCGGCGGGCGCAGTATTTT. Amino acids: CASSYPTGRDRRAQYF.

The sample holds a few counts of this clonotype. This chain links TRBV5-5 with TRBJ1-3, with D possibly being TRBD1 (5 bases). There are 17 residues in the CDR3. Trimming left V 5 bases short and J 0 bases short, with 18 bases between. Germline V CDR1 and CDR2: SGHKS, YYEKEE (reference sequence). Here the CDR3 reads CASSLGHRIYSGNTIYF. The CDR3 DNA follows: TGTGCCAGCAGTCTGGGGCACCGCATCTACTCTGGAAACACCATATATTTT.

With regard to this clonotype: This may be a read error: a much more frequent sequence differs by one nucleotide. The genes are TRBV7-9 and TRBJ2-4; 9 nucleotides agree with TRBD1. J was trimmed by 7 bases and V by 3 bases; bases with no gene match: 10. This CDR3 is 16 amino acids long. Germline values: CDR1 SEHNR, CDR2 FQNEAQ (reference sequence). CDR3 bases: TGTGCCAGCAGCTTTTCCTGGCCCGGACAGGGGAACATTCAGTACTTC. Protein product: CASSFSWPGQGNIQYF.

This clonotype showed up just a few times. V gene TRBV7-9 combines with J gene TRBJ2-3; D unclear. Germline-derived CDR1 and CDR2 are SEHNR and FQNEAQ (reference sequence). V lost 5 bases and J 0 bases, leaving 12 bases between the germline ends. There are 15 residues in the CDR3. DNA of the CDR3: TGTGCCAGCAGCCGAAACTGGCGGAGCACAGATACGCAGTATTTT. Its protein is CASSRNWRSTDTQYF.

The CDR3 nucleotides read TGCAGTGCTAGAGGCAGTCCGAACACTGAAGCTTTCTTT. It encodes CSARGSPNTEAFF. V is TRBV20-1 and J is TRBJ1-1; no clear D. The V gene's germline CDR1 is DFQATT and CDR2 SNEGSKA (reference sequence). The CDR3 totals 13 residues. V dropped 1 base and J dropped 1 base, with 7 bases sitting between them.

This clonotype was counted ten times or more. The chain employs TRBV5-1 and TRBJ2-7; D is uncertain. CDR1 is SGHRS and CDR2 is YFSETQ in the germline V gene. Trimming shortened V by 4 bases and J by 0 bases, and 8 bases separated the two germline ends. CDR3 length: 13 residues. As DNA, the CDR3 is TGCGCCAGCAGCGTCCGCCTCTCCTACGAGCAGTACTTC. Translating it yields CASSVRLSYEQYF.

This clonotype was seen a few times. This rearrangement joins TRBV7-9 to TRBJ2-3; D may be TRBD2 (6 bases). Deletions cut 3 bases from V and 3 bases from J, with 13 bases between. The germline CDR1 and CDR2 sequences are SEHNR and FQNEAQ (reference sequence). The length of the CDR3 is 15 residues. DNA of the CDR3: TGTGCCAGCAGCTTTACGTCGGGGGTAACAGATACGCAGTATTTT. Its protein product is CASSFTSGVTDTQYF.

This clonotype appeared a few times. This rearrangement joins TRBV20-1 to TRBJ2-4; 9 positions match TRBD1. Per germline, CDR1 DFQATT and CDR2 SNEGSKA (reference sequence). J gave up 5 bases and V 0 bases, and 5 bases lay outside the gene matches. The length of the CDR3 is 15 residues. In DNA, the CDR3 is TGCAGTGCTAGAGATCCGAGGACAGGGGAAAACATTCAGTACTTC. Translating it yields CSARDPRTGENIQYF.

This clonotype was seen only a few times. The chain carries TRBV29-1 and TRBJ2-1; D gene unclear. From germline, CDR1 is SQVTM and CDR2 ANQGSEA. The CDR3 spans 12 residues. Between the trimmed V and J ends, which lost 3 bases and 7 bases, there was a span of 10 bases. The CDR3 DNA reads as TGCAGCGTTGATTTAGTGGGGAATGAGCAGTTCTTC. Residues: CSVDLVGNEQFF.

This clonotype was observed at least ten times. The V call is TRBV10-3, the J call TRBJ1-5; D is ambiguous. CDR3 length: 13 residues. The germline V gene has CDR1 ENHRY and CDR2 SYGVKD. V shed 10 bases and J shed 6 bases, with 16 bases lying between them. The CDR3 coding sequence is TGTGCCACCACATCGGCTAAAGGTCAGCCCCAGCATTTT. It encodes CATTSAKGQPQHF.

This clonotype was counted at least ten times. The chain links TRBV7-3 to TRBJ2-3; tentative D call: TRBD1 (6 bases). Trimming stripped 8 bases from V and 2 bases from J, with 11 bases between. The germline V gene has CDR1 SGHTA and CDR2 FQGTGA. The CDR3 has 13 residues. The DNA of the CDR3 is TGTGCCAGCGGGGACATAAACACAGATACGCAGTATTTT. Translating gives CASGDINTDTQYF.

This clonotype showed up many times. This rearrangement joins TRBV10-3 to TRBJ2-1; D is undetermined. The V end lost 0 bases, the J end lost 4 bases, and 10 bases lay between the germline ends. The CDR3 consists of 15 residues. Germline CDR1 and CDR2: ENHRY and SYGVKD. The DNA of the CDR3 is TGTGCCATCAGTGAGTCGAAACTCCTGTACAATGAGCAGTTCTTC. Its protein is CAISESKLLYNEQFF.

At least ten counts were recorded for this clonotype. CDR3 protein: CASSRRASDPGTQYF. In nucleotides, the CDR3 is TGCGCCAGCAGCCGGAGGGCTAGCGATCCGGGGACCCAGTACTTC. The rearrangement uses TRBV5-1 and TRBJ2-5; D might be TRBD2 (6 bases). The CDR3 extends over 15 amino acids. Trimming shortened V by 4 bases and J by 7 bases, and 20 bases separated the two germline ends. Germline V lookup: CDR1 SGHRS, CDR2 YFSETQ.

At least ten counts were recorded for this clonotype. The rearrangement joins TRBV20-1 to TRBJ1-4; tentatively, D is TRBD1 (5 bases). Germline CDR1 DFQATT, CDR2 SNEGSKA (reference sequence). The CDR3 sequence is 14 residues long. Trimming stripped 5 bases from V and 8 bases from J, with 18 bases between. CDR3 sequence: CSAALGLGHEKLFF. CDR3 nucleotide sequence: TGCAGTGCTGCATTGGGGCTTGGACACGAAAAACTGTTTTTT.

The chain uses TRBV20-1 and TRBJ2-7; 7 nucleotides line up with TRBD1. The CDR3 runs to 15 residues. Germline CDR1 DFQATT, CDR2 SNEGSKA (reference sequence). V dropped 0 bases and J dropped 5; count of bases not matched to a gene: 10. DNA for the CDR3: TGCAGTGCTAGAGATCGCCAGGGGGTTATCGACGAGCAGTACTTC. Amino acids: CSARDRQGVIDEQYF.

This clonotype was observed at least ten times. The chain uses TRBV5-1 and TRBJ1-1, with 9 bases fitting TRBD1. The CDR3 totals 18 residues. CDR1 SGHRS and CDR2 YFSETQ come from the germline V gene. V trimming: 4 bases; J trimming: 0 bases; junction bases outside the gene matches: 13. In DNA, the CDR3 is TGCGCCAGCAGCGAGGAGCTGCGGACAGGGGTGGTGAACACTGAAGCTTTCTTT. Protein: CASSEELRTGVVNTEAFF.